This T cell receptor (beta chain) emerged from a study of cytomegalovirus exposure and HLA in healthy donors (dated by TCRdb to between 2016 and 2019). Broadly, across the study: An earlier analysis of more than 550 of the donors reported 276 Gb of sequence data and 95 million to 130 million unique TCR beta sequences obtained from about 179 million T cells. On average, around 240,000 unique TCR beta nucleotide sequences were sequenced per donor among a few hundred genotyped donors of the cohort, with roughly 20% of those sequences being non-productive. The genetic ancestry cluster associated with self-reported Caucasian donors included around four fifths of the 398 genotyped donors. The T cell repertoires of some 670 subjects were profiled by immunosequencing and related to cytomegalovirus serostatus. Several DR-DQ haplotypes were handled as single units for association and clustering because linkage in the cohort was strong. Rather than drawing on any new phenotypic data, the later analysis identified candidate immune exposures from TCR beta sequences and the way those sequences occurred across donors. A later analysis re-examined previously published TCR beta repertoires from several hundred donors and added high-resolution HLA genotyping to investigate patterns of TCR occurrence. An earlier analysis of some 500 of the donors used high-throughput TCR beta sequencing to judge whether each TCR beta V gene segment behaved as functional or pseudogenic. To predict cytomegalovirus infection status, the study brought together high-throughput TCR immunosequencing, statistical association of individual TCRs with disease status, and machine learning. All discovery cohort repertoires had been generated on a single sequencing platform. The number of typed donors differed by locus: about 629-630 for A, B, C, DRB1 and DQB1; approximately 530 for DQA1; 606 for DPA1; and 400 to 480 for DPB1. Alongside the repertoire data, information on donor age, sex, ethnicity and CMV serostatus was compiled. In a later genetic analysis, genome-wide SNP genotypes for about 55% of the roughly 670 donors were used, and that subset was treated as a discovery cohort. Class I and class II HLA loci were covered by the typing at four-digit resolution. Besides the first cohort of 500 to 700 subjects, a separate validation cohort made up of roughly 120 different subjects was used. An early release that covered some 630 HLA-typed donors contained approximately 320 gigabases of sequencing data and 85 million to 100 million unique TCR sequences. The study aimed to test whether signatures of past pathogen exposure could be identified by cataloging public T cell receptors. Here is what the overall study found, with its caveats: A later analysis reported that several top co-occurrence clusters appeared linked to parvovirus B19, influenza, CMV and Epstein-Barr virus. Because counts were too low, about 15 rarely observed V segments, including chromosome 9 orphons, were left out of the earlier analysis of some 640 of the donors. Cytomegalovirus status was reported to be diagnosed by the classifier with high specificity and sensitivity in both the original and validation cohorts. While some public TCRs were present in many individuals, most TCR sequences turned up only very rarely across donors. Immune exposure information for the cohort was limited to CMV serostatus. In a later analysis, HLA-associated TCR beta chains were found to be more clonally expanded and to have lower generation probabilities than equally common non-associated chains. In a later analysis, some 17,000 TCR beta sequences were associated with specific HLA alleles at a false discovery rate of 0.05. Some IMGT-functional V segments, including TRBV6-2 and TRBV6-3, could not be told apart with the 87-base-pair reads, so those segments were excluded. Correlated functional status among segregating V segments might be attributable to linkage disequilibrium, but an unknown experimental factor could not be ruled out. Presence/absence analyses assumed roughly uniform sequencing depth across donors, an assumption that may not hold. In an earlier analysis of some 500 of the donors, most TCR beta V segments were observed in productive rearrangements about 87% or about 30% of the time, broadly matching IMGT annotations. The study listed approximately 160 TCR beta chains as associated with cytomegalovirus. In vitro tests confirmed that a few of the cytomegalovirus-associated TCR beta chains recognize cytomegalovirus antigens. A later genetic analysis associated a missense DCLRE1C variant with V-gene and J-gene trimming of TCR beta chains, and an independent cohort replicated the association. In a later analysis, the rate of TCR association differed among HLA loci, with DRB1 alleles having the most associated TCRs and HLA-C alleles having the fewest. A group of highly shared sequence variants was considered likely to be a technical artifact of the sequencing pipeline. A further reported finding was that TCR beta sequences accurately predicted the HLA-A and HLA-B alleles for most subjects in the first cohort. This cohort had only TCR beta chains sequenced, and the lack of alpha or paired-chain data limited which features could be detected. The authors suggested that the approach could potentially be generalized to other disease states and immunological phenotypes. According to a later analysis, most CMV-associated TCR beta chains appeared to be HLA-restricted, and the HLA associations seemed to be driven largely by CMV exposure. When HLA alleles, especially DR and DQ, strongly co-occurred, TCR associations were difficult to assign to individual alleles. HLA typing was unavailable for some donors at each locus, so association tests used only the typed subset. In a later genetic analysis, fewer N-insertions in productive TCRs were reported among donors in an Asian-associated ancestry cluster than the roughly 700-donor mean.

Comments on this clone: Its binding antigen is unknown. Per-base qualities were not stored, and no clone one base away is much larger.

Trimming removed 4 bases from V and 7 bases from J, leaving 20 bases between the germline ends. Looking up the germline V gene yields CDR1 SQVTM and CDR2 ANQGSEA. Spanning cysteine to phenylalanine, the CDR3 consists of 14 amino acids. Only the CDR3 part of the read is kept: 42 bases, read in frame from the first base. In total, over 600 healthy bone marrow donors made up the cohort. Cohort members were all nominally healthy when sampled, although unrecorded immune exposures were likely present. The donor tested CMV seronegative, placing the donor among the 352 seronegative members of the cohort. Every donor gave a peripheral blood sample, and the peripheral blood mononuclear cells from that sample were used for TCR beta sequencing. Genomic DNA was extracted from the blood cell samples with the Qiagen DNeasy Blood Extraction Kit. The library relied on the immunoSEQ multiplex PCR assay. The multiplex PCR relied on a mix of 60 forward primers for TCR Vbeta segments and 13 reverse primers for TCR Jbeta segments. The CDR3 region of rearranged TCR beta genes was amplified from genomic DNA with a multiplex PCR assay. Amplified TCR beta libraries were sequenced as 87-base-pair reads on the Illumina HiSeq System. Per the source publication's procedure: Across the roughly 600 repertoires, a later analysis counted tens of millions of unique TCR beta chains, approximately 12 million of which were shared by at least two donors. To remove PCR and sequencing errors, raw reads were error-corrected and collapsed into unique sequences using a nearest-neighbor algorithm that merged closely related sequences. CDR3 sequences were aligned to IMGT reference sequences to assign V, D and J gene segments. Each retained sequence needed at least a six-nucleotide match to both a V gene segment and a J gene segment. A rearrangement was called productive if the CDR3 had no stop codons and remained in frame with V and J, and every other rearrangement was called non-productive. CDR3 was defined by IMGT convention, running from the second conserved V-encoded cysteine to the conserved J-encoded phenylalanine. The earlier analysis of 500 to 650 of the donors excluded any sequence lacking an unambiguous match to a single V gene segment. In an earlier analysis of 587 of the donors, a V segment was called functional when productive rearrangements were above 56.7%, and segregating when the standard deviation between donors exceeded 5%. To diagnose cytomegalovirus status from the catalog of TCR beta chain sequences, a statistical classification framework was built. In a later analysis, V and J genes were assigned by comparing TCR nucleotide sequences against IMGT/GENE-DB human TR gene sequences. The TCRdist pipeline was used in a later analysis to assign CDR3 sequences and most-parsimonious VDJ recombination scenarios. In a later analysis, every TCR beta chain was defined by the combination of its CDR3 amino acid sequence and its V-gene family, and reads without a unique V-gene family were dropped. In a later analysis, 500 to 650 highly shared, low-generation-probability nucleotide sequences were removed to address suspected cross-contamination and a sequencing artifact. A later analysis calculated a clonal expansion index for each public chain from normalized within-repertoire ranks of inferred template counts. In a later analysis, generation probabilities were computed with a VDJ recombination model fitted to out-of-frame rearrangements, and the resulting probabilities were checked against IGoR. In a later analysis, TCR-TCR, TCR-HLA and TCR-CMV co-occurrence was scored with hypergeometric tests, and a repertoire-size bias correction was applied to TCR pairs. False discovery rates were estimated in a later analysis by permuting HLA or CMV assignments 20 times. A later analysis grouped co-occurring TCRs with DBSCAN, adding TCRdist sequence similarity when clustering within HLA-allele-positive subsets. For co-occurrence clustering, repertoires with fewer than 30,000 or more than 120,000 public chains were excluded, along with five repertoires with anomalous nucleotide sharing. As stored in TCRdb, this immuneACCESS dataset retains in-frame rearrangements with V and J assigned. A fraction of the clones does not appear; measured against another copy, unresolved V genes explain less than half of the discrepancy, and the remainder lacks a known reason. The DNA gave D and trimming, while V, J and clone size come from that table. Here the sample has 150,000 to 200,000 clones; about 80% occur a single time. The top ten hold under 0.9% of the sample.

The sequencing input was PBMCs. This TCR was sampled from a woman aged 40 to 49 in good health and CMV-seronegative. This sequence uses TRBV29-1 and TRBJ2-7; the D gene cannot be named for sure. Read as DNA, the sequence is TGCAGCGTTGCGGATATCCCTTTTATGAGGGAGCAGTACTTC. This yields the protein CSVADIPFMREQYF.